This T cell receptor (beta chain) is from a study of PD-L1 blockade in urothelial cancer. Overall study: Analyzed time points were 3 weeks (second dose) and 6 weeks after therapy began. Overall study findings and caveats: For durable-benefit patients, tumor-associated blood clones expanded more at 3 weeks.

Details on this clone: The antigen is undetermined.

CDR3 length: 15 amino acids. Germline trimming cut 5 bases from V and 8 bases from J; bases unmatched to any gene: 11. CDR1 is LNHDA and CDR2 is SQIVND in the germline V gene (reference sequence). Each PCR reaction had synthetic TCR analog templates spiked into it. This table comes from immunoSEQ multiplex PCR, and its TCRdb copy is limited to in-frame clones, with some not included. This sample has 35,000 to 45,000 clones, with over 65% found just once. Sampling of each patient yielded between 1 and 8 specimens, collected pretreatment and on-treatment. The rearrangement links TRBV19 to TRBJ2-1; TRBD2 agrees at 8 bases. The sample in question was PBMCs, obtained around atezolizumab (anti-PD-L1) treatment. The origin of this receptor is a man aged 70-80 years with urothelial cancer. The CDR3 DNA reads TGTGCCAGTAGTCCGACAGCGGGAGTTCTTGATGAGCAGTTCTTC. This translates into CASSPTAGVLDEQFF.